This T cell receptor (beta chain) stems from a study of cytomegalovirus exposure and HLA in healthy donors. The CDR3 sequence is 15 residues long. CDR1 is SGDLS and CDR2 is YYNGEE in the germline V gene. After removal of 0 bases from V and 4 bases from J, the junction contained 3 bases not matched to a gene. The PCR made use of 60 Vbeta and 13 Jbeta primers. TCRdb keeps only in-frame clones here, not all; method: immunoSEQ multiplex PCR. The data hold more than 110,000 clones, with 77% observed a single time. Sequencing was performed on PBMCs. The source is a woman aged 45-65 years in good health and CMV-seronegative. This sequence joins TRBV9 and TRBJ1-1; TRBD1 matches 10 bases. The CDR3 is CASSVAGQGGTEAFF. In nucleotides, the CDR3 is TGTGCCAGCAGCGTAGCTGGACAGGGGGGCACTGAAGCTTTCTTT.